A single sample gave rise to the 10 T cell receptor beta chains below, sequenced in a study of OX40 agonist ivuxolimab in advanced cancers. The protocol used for the library was the immunoSEQ multiplex PCR assay. Drawn from immuneACCESS, this table holds only the in-frame rearrangements with V and J called that TCRdb kept. Clones are partly lost; checked studies trace under half to an unresolved V gene and leave the rest unexplained. This sample is represented by 85,000 to 130,000 clones; approximately 90% of them were singletons. Jointly, the top ten make up approximately 0.5% of the sample. The sequencing here drew on CD4+ or CD8+ T cells sorted from blood, taken in a trial of the OX40 agonist ivuxolimab. Receptors originate from an adult with an advanced solid tumor such as melanoma, head and neck, liver or kidney cancer.

This chain joins TRBV7-6 and TRBJ2-3; 9 bases fit TRBD2. Looked up from germline, CDR1 is SGHVS and CDR2 is FNYEAQ. V dropped 0 bases and J dropped 8; count of bases not matched to a gene: 6. The CDR3 length is 15 residues. The CDR3 loop reads CASSLARGGAATQYF. DNA of the CDR3: TGTGCCAGCAGCTTAGCGCGGGGGGGGGCCGCTACGCAGTATTTT.

The rearrangement links TRBV7-9 to TRBJ1-5; D is possibly TRBD1 (5 bases). The CDR3 is 15 amino acids. In germline, CDR1 is SEHNR, CDR2 FQNEAQ (reference sequence). The V end lost 1 base, the J end lost 9 bases, and 16 bases lay between the germline ends. The CDR3 loop is CASSLGRGGPGPQHF. The CDR3 bases are TGTGCCAGCAGCTTAGGAAGGGGAGGTCCAGGGCCCCAGCATTTT. The complete variable domain, with remaining parts taken from reference TRBV7-9 and TRBJ1-5, reads DTGVSQNPRHKITKRGQNVTFRCDPISEHNRLYWYRQTLGQGPEFLTYFQNEAQLEKSRLLSDRFSAERPKGSFSTLEIQRTEQGDSAMYLCASSLGRGGPGPQHFGDGTRLSIL.

The rearrangement uses TRBV18 and TRBJ1-6; D uncertain. Germline loops: CDR1 KGHSH, CDR2 LQKENI. With 5 bases removed from V and 4 bases from J, the gap between germline ends came to 9 bases. This CDR3 region has 14 residues. This CDR3 reads CASSTDGYNSPLHF. The CDR3, as DNA: TGTGCCAGCTCAACGGACGGATATAATTCACCCCTCCACTTT.

V and J are TRBV27 and TRBJ1-1, with D perhaps TRBD1 (5 bases). This CDR3 contains 14 residues. The V end was cut by 8 bases, the J end by 5 bases, with 18 bases between. The V gene's germline CDR1 is MNHEY and CDR2 SMNVEV (reference sequence). This CDR3 is CASWFTGGRTEAFF. Here the CDR3 DNA reads TGTGCCAGCTGGTTTACAGGTGGGAGGACTGAAGCTTTCTTT.

The rearrangement links TRBV2 to TRBJ1-4, with D uncertain. Germline loops: CDR1 SNHLY, CDR2 FYNNEI. V was clipped by 5 bases and J by 0 bases, with 10 bases between them. CDR3 length equals 15 residues. The CDR3, as DNA: TGTGCCAGCAGTCGTGACACCACAACTAATGAAAAACTGTTTTTT. As protein: CASSRDTTTNEKLFF.

The chain links TRBV19 to TRBJ1-4, with TRBD1 matching over 7 bases. The CDR3 runs to 14 residues. Germline assignment: CDR1 LNHDA and CDR2 SQIVND (reference sequence). The trim removed 5 bases at V and 8 bases at J, leaving 8 bases unmatched. The CDR3 region is CASSGQGGLEKLFF. The CDR3 nucleotides are TGTGCCAGTAGTGGCCAGGGGGGGTTGGAAAAACTGTTTTTT.

CDR3 nucleotides: TGTGCCACAGCACTTGGTCCGGGACAGGGGAAAAATCAGCCCCAGCATTTT. It encodes CATALGPGQGKNQPQHF. The rearrangement uses TRBV7-6 and TRBJ1-5; TRBD1 agrees at 10 bases. V was clipped by 10 bases and J by 4 bases; unmatched bases: 16. This CDR3 is built from 17 residues. CDR1 SGHVS and CDR2 FNYEAQ come from the germline V gene.

V and J are TRBV14 and TRBJ2-7, with TRBD1 matching 10 bases. The CDR3 spans 14 residues. Germline V gene lookup returns CDR1 SGHDN and CDR2 FVKESK. J gave up 8 bases and V 5 bases, and 9 bases lay outside the gene matches. The CDR3 region has the DNA TGTGCCAGCAGCGAGGGACAGGGGCCACTCAAGCAGTACTTC. Translated, it gives CASSEGQGPLKQYF.

This clone was detected only once. The genes are TRBV28 and TRBJ1-2; D is perhaps TRBD1 (5 bases). The germline gives CDR1 MDHEN, CDR2 SYDVKM. The CDR3 is 12 amino acids. V gave up 5 bases and J gave up 6 bases, with 10 bases separating them. CDR3: CASSRGNHGYTF. DNA for the CDR3: TGTGCCAGCAGTCGGGGGAACCATGGCTACACCTTC.

The chain joins TRBV7-9 to TRBJ2-7; D gene unclear. Germline V lookup: CDR1 SEHNR, CDR2 FQNEAQ (reference sequence). This CDR3 comprises 13 residues. Trimming stripped 4 bases from V and 3 bases from J, with 10 bases between. CDR3 region: CASSSYRGYEQYF. In DNA form, the CDR3 reads TGTGCCAGCAGCTCCTATCGAGGCTACGAGCAGTACTTC.